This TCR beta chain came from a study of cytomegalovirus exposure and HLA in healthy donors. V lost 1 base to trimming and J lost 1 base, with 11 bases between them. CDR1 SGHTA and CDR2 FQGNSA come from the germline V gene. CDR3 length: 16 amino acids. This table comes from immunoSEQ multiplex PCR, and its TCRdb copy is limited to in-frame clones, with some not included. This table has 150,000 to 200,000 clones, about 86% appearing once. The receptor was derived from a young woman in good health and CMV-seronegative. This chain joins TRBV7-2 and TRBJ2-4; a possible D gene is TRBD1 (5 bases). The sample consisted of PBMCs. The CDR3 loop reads CASSLVTPGAKNIQYF. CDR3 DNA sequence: TGTGCCAGCAGCTTAGTCACTCCAGGGGCCAAAAACATTCAGTACTTC.